Shown below are 20 T cell receptor beta chains from a single sample sequenced in a study of identifying expanded T cells in peripheral blood. Assay: immunoSEQ multiplex PCR; the TCRdb copy retains only in-frame clones and omits some. The sample lists nearly 60,000 clones, approximately 89% occurring once. Source material: blood. These receptors originate from a person aged 18 to 75 in good health.

The chain is built from TRBV5-1 and TRBJ1-5, with unresolved D. Germline V gene data show CDR1 as SGHRS and CDR2 as YFSETQ. V was shortened by 2 bases and J by 5 bases, with 8 bases between the two germline ends. The CDR3 loop spans 13 amino acids. In nucleotides, the CDR3 is TGCGCCAGCAGCTTAAACACCGATCAGCCCCAGCATTTT. This encodes CASSLNTDQPQHF.

Comment on this clone: A read error may account for a junction end that differs from germline. This chain links TRBV18 with TRBJ2-5; D gene uncertain. The length of the CDR3 is 15 residues. Germline assignment: CDR1 KGHSH and CDR2 LQKENI. Written as DNA, the CDR3 is TGTGCCAGCTCCCCACCGTGGGTCTCTCGGGAGACCCAGTACTTC. Protein sequence: CASSPPWVSRETQYF.

The V call is TRBV19, the J call TRBJ2-7, with D possibly TRBD1 on 5 matching bases. Germline lookup yields CDR1 LNHDA and CDR2 SQIVND (reference sequence). The length of the CDR3 is 15 residues. V was clipped by 2 bases and J by 0 bases, with 11 bases between them. CDR3 amino acids: CASSIRQTSSYEQYF. CDR3 sequence (DNA): TGTGCCAGTAGTATACGACAGACGAGCTCCTACGAGCAGTACTTC.

This clone was picked up one time. The chain links TRBV10-3 to TRBJ1-1, with TRBD1 as a possible D gene (6 bases). This CDR3 is 15 amino acids long. Trimming removed 2 bases from V and 3 bases from J, with 13 bases in between. Germline CDR1 is ENHRY and CDR2 is SYGVKD. The CDR3 DNA reads as TGTGCCATCAGTGAGGTGGAAGGGGGGGACACTGAAGCTTTCTTT. As protein: CAISEVEGGDTEAFF.

The chain recombines TRBV30 with TRBJ1-2; 8 bases map to TRBD1. V lost 1 base and J lost 4; bases outside the gene matches: 8. This CDR3 spans 15 amino acids. Looked up from germline, CDR1 is GTSNPN and CDR2 is SVGIG (reference sequence). Here the CDR3 reads CAWSAAGGSSYGYTF. CDR3 sequence (DNA): TGTGCCTGGAGTGCGGCAGGGGGCTCGAGCTATGGCTACACCTTC.

The V gene is TRBV7-2, the J gene TRBJ2-7; 9 bases agree with TRBD2. There are 16 residues in the CDR3. CDR1 and CDR2 from the germline V gene are SGHTA and FQGNSA. V gave up 2 bases and J gave up 2 bases; unmatched junction bases: 7. The CDR3 loop reads CASSLQVSSGTYEQYF. The CDR3 DNA follows: TGTGCCAGCAGCTTACAGGTTTCTAGCGGGACCTACGAGCAGTACTTC.

The chain joins TRBV9 to TRBJ2-5, with 11 bases identical to TRBD2. The CDR3 is made up of 15 amino acids. Germline CDR1 SGDLS, CDR2 YYNGEE. V shed 7 bases and J 4 bases; nucleotides not matched to a gene: 9. The CDR3 sequence is CASGLAGGARETQYF. CDR3 nucleotides: TGTGCCAGCGGGCTAGCGGGGGGAGCGAGAGAGACCCAGTACTTC. The complete variable domain, with remaining parts taken from reference TRBV9 and TRBJ2-5, reads DSGVTQTPKHLITATGQRVTLRCSPRSGDLSVYWYQQSLDQGLQFLIQYYNGEERAKGNILERFSAQQFPDLHSELNLSSLELGDSALYFCASGLAGGARETQYFGPGTRLLVL.

The V and J genes are TRBV7-2 and TRBJ2-5; D is unresolved. CDR1 and CDR2 (germline): SGHTA, FQGNSA. This CDR3 spans 12 amino acids. Deletions cut 8 bases from V and 4 bases from J, with 11 bases between. The CDR3 region has the DNA TGTGCCAGCCTATTAACCGGAGAGACCCAGTACTTC. It codes for CASLLTGETQYF.

The chain uses TRBV7-2 and TRBJ1-2; 11 nucleotides align to TRBD1. The CDR3 is 14 residues long. Germline assignment: CDR1 SGHTA and CDR2 FQGNSA. The V segment lost 5 bases and the J segment 7 bases; nucleotides outside the gene matches: 6. This CDR3 is CASSEDRGQGGYTF. CDR3 in DNA: TGTGCCAGCAGCGAGGACAGGGGGCAAGGTGGCTACACCTTC.

This chain joins TRBV5-4 and TRBJ2-3, with D perhaps matching TRBD2 (6 bases). The CDR3 loop spans 15 amino acids. V was shortened by 3 bases and J by 3 bases, with 14 bases between the two germline ends. The germline gives CDR1 SGHNT, CDR2 YYREEE (reference sequence). The CDR3 DNA reads TGTGCCAGCAGCTGGAGGGGAATTTCGACAGATACGCAGTATTTT. It encodes CASSWRGISTDTQYF.

The genes are TRBV6-5 and TRBJ1-2; D might be TRBD1 (6 bases). The CDR3 runs 14 residues. The germline V gene encodes CDR1 MNHEY and CDR2 SVGAGI. The V end lost 7 bases, the J end lost 2 bases, and 14 bases lay between the germline ends. The CDR3 region has the DNA TGTGCCAGCACCGAAGGGGGATCAAACTATGGCTACACCTTC. Residues: CASTEGGSNYGYTF.

This clone has a single count. The V gene is TRBV28, the J gene TRBJ1-1, with TRBD1 matching 10 bases. J lost 2 bases, V lost 6 bases, and 9 bases had no gene match. Germline CDR1 reads MDHEN; CDR2 reads SYDVKM. The CDR3 is 16 residues long. The CDR3 nucleotides are TGTGCCAGCAGAAGGGGGGGACAGGGGCCAAACACTGAAGCTTTCTTT. Translating it yields CASRRGGQGPNTEAFF.

CDR3 residues: CASTPQDRGGGNTIYF. CDR3 sequence (DNA): TGTGCCAGCACCCCCCAGGACAGGGGCGGTGGAAACACCATATATTTT. This chain connects TRBV6-6 to TRBJ1-3; 9 positions match TRBD1. The CDR3 sequence is 16 residues long. V was clipped by 7 bases and J by 3 bases; unmatched bases: 10. The germline CDR1 and CDR2 sequences are MNHNY and SVGAGI (reference sequence).

This clone was recorded only once. The chain is built from TRBV5-4 and TRBJ2-5; tentative D call: TRBD1 (6 bases). This CDR3 has 14 amino acids. V was clipped by 7 bases and J by 2 bases, with 15 bases between them. Germline V gene sequence: CDR1 SGHNT, CDR2 YYREEE (reference sequence). CDR3 loop: CASRDNSKQETQYF. The CDR3, as DNA: TGTGCCAGCCGGGACAATTCGAAACAAGAGACCCAGTACTTC.

The chain has TRBV2 and TRBJ2-1; 8 positions agree with TRBD2. Per the germline V gene, CDR1 is SNHLY and CDR2 is FYNNEI. The V and J ends lost 4 bases and 9 bases, in that order; junction bases with no gene match: 8. CDR3 length: 14 amino acids. CDR3: CASSGLAPGGEQFF. CDR3 in DNA: TGTGCCAGCAGTGGACTAGCGCCCGGAGGTGAGCAGTTCTTC.

The rearrangement joins TRBV7-2 to TRBJ2-7; TRBD2 might be the D (7 bases). The germline V gene encodes CDR1 SGHTA and CDR2 FQGNSA. This CDR3 is built from 13 residues. V was clipped by 2 bases and J by 10 bases, with 15 bases between them. The CDR3 DNA reads as TGTGCCAGCAGCTTAAATCGGGGGGCAGTTCAGTACTTC. Its translation: CASSLNRGAVQYF.

V gene TRBV7-2 combines with J gene TRBJ1-4; 7 bases fit TRBD1. V was pared by 2 bases and J by 3 bases, with 3 bases of the junction left unmatched. CDR1 is SGHTA, CDR2 FQGNSA, per germline. The CDR3 extends over 15 amino acids. CDR3 nucleotide sequence: TGTGCCAGCAGCTTACCCCAGGGGGCTAATGAAAAACTGTTTTTT. It yields the protein CASSLPQGANEKLFF. The full variable domain, with the rest looked up from reference TRBV7-2 and TRBJ1-4, is GAGVSQSPSNKVTEKGKDVELRCDPISGHTALYWYRQSLGQGLEFLIYFQGNSAPDKSGLPSDRFSAERTGGSVSTLTIQRTQQEDSAVYLCASSLPQGANEKLFFGSGTQLSVL.

The chain combines TRBV29-1 with TRBJ2-1; tentatively, D is TRBD2 (6 bases). This CDR3 spans 14 amino acids. The V gene lost 0 bases and the J gene lost 6 bases, with 12 bases spanning the gap. CDR1 and CDR2 from the germline V gene are SQVTM and ANQGSEA. The CDR3 loop reads CSVEDGLTRNEQFF. CDR3 sequence (DNA): TGCAGCGTTGAAGACGGACTAACTCGCAATGAGCAGTTCTTC.

The rearrangement uses TRBV5-1 and TRBJ2-7; 7 bases match TRBD1. Trimming took 0 bases from V and 5 from J; bases not matched to a gene: 5. The CDR3 has 14 amino acids. CDR1 is SGHRS and CDR2 is YFSETQ in the germline V gene. CDR3 DNA: TGCGCCAGCAGCTTGGGAAGACAGGGCGACGAGCAGTACTTC. It specifies CASSLGRQGDEQYF. Drawing the rest from reference TRBV5-1 and TRBJ2-7, the complete variable domain is KAGVTQTPRYLIKTRGQQVTLSCSPISGHRSVSWYQQTPGQGLQFLFEYFSETQRNKGNFPGRFSGRQFSNSRSEMNVSTLELGDSALYLCASSLGRQGDEQYFGPGTRLTVT.

The chain is built from TRBV7-8 and TRBJ2-2, with a tentative D call TRBD1 (6 bases). CDR1 is SGHVS and CDR2 is FQNEAQ in the germline V gene. This CDR3 is 14 amino acids long. With 5 bases removed from V and 6 bases from J, the gap between germline ends came to 13 bases. CDR3 DNA sequence: TGTGCCAGCAGCCCAAGACAGGACGCCGGGGAGCTGTTTTTT. It is translated as CASSPRQDAGELFF.